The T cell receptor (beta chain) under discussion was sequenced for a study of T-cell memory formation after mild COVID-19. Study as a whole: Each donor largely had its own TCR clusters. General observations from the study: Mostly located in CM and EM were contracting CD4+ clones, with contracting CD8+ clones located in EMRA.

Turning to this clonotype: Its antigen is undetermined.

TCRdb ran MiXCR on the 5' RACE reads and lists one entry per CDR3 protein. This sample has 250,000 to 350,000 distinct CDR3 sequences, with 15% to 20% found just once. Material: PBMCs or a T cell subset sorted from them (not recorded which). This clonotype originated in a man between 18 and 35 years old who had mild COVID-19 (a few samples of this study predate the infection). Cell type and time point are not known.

CDR3 sequence: CASSLQERGIYNEQFF. The DNA for the CDR3 is TGCGCCAGCAGCCTACAGGAGCGGGGGATATACAATGAGCAGTTCTTC. The chain links TRBV4-1 to TRBJ2-1; 8 nucleotides match TRBD2. Germline CDR1 MGHRA, CDR2 YSYEKL. The CDR3 has 16 residues. Losses at the gene ends were 4 bases for V and 4 bases for J; bases not matched to a gene: 9.